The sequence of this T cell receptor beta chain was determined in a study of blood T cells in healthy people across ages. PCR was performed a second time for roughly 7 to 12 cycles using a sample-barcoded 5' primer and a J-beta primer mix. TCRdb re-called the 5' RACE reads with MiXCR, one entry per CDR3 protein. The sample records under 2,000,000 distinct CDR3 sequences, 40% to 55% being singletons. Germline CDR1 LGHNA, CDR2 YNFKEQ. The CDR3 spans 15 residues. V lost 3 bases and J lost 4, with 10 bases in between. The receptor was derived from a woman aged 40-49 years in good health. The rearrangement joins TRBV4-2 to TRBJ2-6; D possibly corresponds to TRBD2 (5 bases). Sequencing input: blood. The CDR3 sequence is CASSQRDYGANVLTF. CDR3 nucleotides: TGTGCCAGCAGCCAGAGAGACTACGGGGCCAACGTCCTGACTTTC.